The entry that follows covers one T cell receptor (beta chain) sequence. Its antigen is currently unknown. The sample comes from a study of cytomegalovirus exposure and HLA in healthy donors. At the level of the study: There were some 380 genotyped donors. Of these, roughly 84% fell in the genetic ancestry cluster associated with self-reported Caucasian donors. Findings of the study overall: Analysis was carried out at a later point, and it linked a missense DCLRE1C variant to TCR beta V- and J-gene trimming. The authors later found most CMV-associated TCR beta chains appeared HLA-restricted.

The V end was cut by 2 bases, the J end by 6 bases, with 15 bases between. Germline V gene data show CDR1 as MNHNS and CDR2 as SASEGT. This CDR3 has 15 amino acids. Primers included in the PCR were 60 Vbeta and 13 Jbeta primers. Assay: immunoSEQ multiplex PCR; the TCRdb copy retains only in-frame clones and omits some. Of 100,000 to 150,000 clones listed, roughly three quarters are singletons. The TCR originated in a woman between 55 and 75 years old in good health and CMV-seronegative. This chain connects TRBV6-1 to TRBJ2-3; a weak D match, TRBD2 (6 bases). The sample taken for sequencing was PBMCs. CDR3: CASSELITSFDTQYF. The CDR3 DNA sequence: TGTGCCAGCAGTGAATTGATAACTAGCTTCGATACGCAGTATTTT.